This record covers a single T cell receptor beta chain. Deep-level assay runs were performed. Assay: immunoSEQ multiplex PCR; the TCRdb copy retains only in-frame clones and omits some. Of around 500,000 clones detected, 65% to 80% appear once; the ten largest clones hold about 12%. The sample comes from a study of shared clonotypes between healthy human individuals. This CDR3 spans 21 amino acids. Per the germline V gene, CDR1 is LNHNV and CDR2 is YYDKDF (reference sequence). The trim removed 3 bases at V and 3 bases at J, leaving 26 bases unmatched. Those who donated were healthy HIV-negative adults, with no recent acute infections or vaccinations reported. Roughly 89 million PBMCs served as the genomic DNA source for unsorted samples.

The clonotype originates from a woman in her thirties or forties in good health. Some clones in this sample may be carry-over from other donors' samples. The rearrangement links TRBV15 to TRBJ2-7, with 7 bases aligning to TRBD2. The source material was PBMCs. CDR3 protein: CATSSLRGFLAERTEHYEQYF. As DNA, the CDR3 is TGTGCCACCAGCAGCCTCCGGGGTTTCCTAGCGGAAAGAACGGAGCACTACGAGCAGTACTTC.